The rows below give T cell receptor beta chains drawn from one sample of a study of blood T cell repertoires in COVID-19. Produced via immunoSEQ multiplex PCR; TCRdb's table is partial and in-frame only. Of some 350,000 clones in the sample, about 90% are singletons; the top ten hold 5%. Sequenced input: PBMCs or T cells enriched from blood (not recorded which). These receptors all stem from a man aged 25-45 years who had recovered from COVID-19. The CDR3 runs from the conserved cysteine through the conserved F or W. Fields, in order: V gene, D gene, J gene, clone size, CDR3 protein, CDR3 DNA. D genes are given only for firm matches. Size values are once, few and many counts, or a class for expanded clones, and some rows have none.

V: TRBV28
D: .
J: TRBJ2-5
size: .
CDR3: CASKGTLDFQETQYF
DNA: TGTGCCAGCAAAGGCACCCTGGACTTTCAAGAGACCCAGTACTTC

V: TRBV5-1
D: .
J: TRBJ2-2
size: .
CDR3: CASSLGQATNTGELFF
DNA: TGCGCCAGCAGCTTGGGGCAGGCGACGAACACCGGGGAGCTGTTTTTT

V: TRBV5-4
D: .
J: TRBJ2-5
size: .
CDR3: CASSKGDFQETQYF
DNA: TGTGCCAGCAGCAAGGGGGATTTCCAAGAGACCCAGTACTTC

V: TRBV5-8
D: .
J: TRBJ1-5
size: .
CDR3: CASSLSGGGNQPQHF
DNA: TGTGCCAGCAGCTTGTCGGGGGGAGGAAATCAGCCCCAGCATTTT

V: TRBV5-1
D: TRBD2
J: TRBJ2-2
size: .
CDR3: CASSLEARGANTGELFF
DNA: TGCGCCAGCAGCTTGGAGGCGCGGGGGGCTAACACCGGGGAGCTGTTTTTT

V: TRBV14
D: .
J: TRBJ1-1
size: .
CDR3: CASSPSTGWMNTEAFF
DNA: TGTGCCAGCAGCCCTTCAACGGGGTGGATGAACACTGAAGCTTTCTTT

V: TRBV7-9
D: TRBD1
J: TRBJ2-6
size: .
CDR3: CASSLGQGAADGANVLTF
DNA: TGTGCCAGCAGCTTAGGTCAGGGGGCTGCAGATGGGGCCAACGTCCTGACTTTC

V: TRBV7-9
D: .
J: TRBJ2-7
size: once
CDR3: CASSLFEGEQYF
DNA: TGTGCCAGCAGCTTATTTGAGGGCGAGCAGTACTTC

V: TRBV19
D: .
J: TRBJ2-7
size: .
CDR3: CASSIKGASEGYEQYF
DNA: TGTGCCAGTAGTATAAAGGGTGCCAGCGAGGGCTACGAGCAGTACTTC

V: TRBV5-1
D: .
J: TRBJ2-1
size: .
CDR3: CASSRSRVRYNEQFF
DNA: TGCGCCAGCAGTCGGTCCAGGGTGCGATACAATGAGCAGTTCTTC

V: TRBV15
D: TRBD1
J: TRBJ1-4
size: .
CDR3: CATSPYRGENEKLFF
DNA: TGTGCCACCAGCCCCTACAGGGGGGAGAATGAAAAACTGTTTTTT

V: TRBV9
D: .
J: TRBJ2-7
size: .
CDR3: CASSVATRDEQYF
DNA: TGTGCCAGCAGCGTAGCTACGAGAGACGAGCAGTACTTC

V: TRBV19
D: .
J: TRBJ1-5
size: .
CDR3: CASSISGNQPQHF
DNA: TGTGCCAGTAGTATCTCCGGCAATCAGCCCCAGCATTTT

V: TRBV3-1/TRBV3-2
D: .
J: TRBJ2-5
size: .
CDR3: CASSHLPGRNAQYF
DNA: TGTGCCAGCAGCCACCTCCCAGGGAGGAACGCCCAGTACTTC

V: TRBV6-1
D: TRBD1
J: TRBJ1-5
size: .
CDR3: CASSPTGGNQPQHF
DNA: TGTGCCAGCAGCCCGACAGGGGGCAATCAGCCCCAGCATTTT

V: TRBV9
D: .
J: TRBJ1-1
size: .
CDR3: CASSGLDTNTEAFF
DNA: TGTGCCAGCAGCGGTCTGGACACCAACACTGAAGCTTTCTTT

V: TRBV30
D: .
J: TRBJ1-2
size: .
CDR3: CACTTGWGYTF
DNA: TGTGCCTGTACTACAGGGTGGGGCTACACCTTC

V: TRBV5-1
D: TRBD1
J: TRBJ1-1
size: once
CDR3: CASRHGTGNTEAFF
DNA: TGCGCCAGCAGACACGGGACAGGGAACACTGAAGCTTTCTTT

V: TRBV21-1
D: .
J: TRBJ2-7
size: .
CDR3: CASSPLKPGLASNESYEQYF
DNA: TGTGCCAGCAGCCCCTTGAAACCGGGACTAGCCTCTAATGAGAGCTACGAGCAGTACTTC

V: TRBV2
D: TRBD1
J: TRBJ2-7
size: .
CDR3: CASSKYGQGDYEQYF
DNA: TGTGCCAGCAGCAAATACGGACAGGGTGATTACGAGCAGTACTTC

V: TRBV10-3
D: .
J: TRBJ1-2
size: .
CDR3: CAISETGSSYYGYTF
DNA: TGTGCCATCAGTGAAACAGGGTCGTCTTACTATGGCTACACCTTC

V: TRBV15
D: TRBD2
J: TRBJ2-1
size: .
CDR3: CATSRAGLAGGSSAYNEQFF
DNA: TGTGCCACCAGCAGAGCAGGACTAGCGGGGGGCAGTAGTGCCTACAATGAGCAGTTCTTC

V: TRBV25-1
D: TRBD2
J: TRBJ2-7
size: .
CDR3: CASSELGGSSYEQYF
DNA: TGTGCCAGCAGTGAATTGGGGGGGAGCTCCTACGAGCAGTACTTC

V: TRBV14
D: .
J: TRBJ2-7
size: .
CDR3: CASSQRTSWQYF
DNA: TGTGCCAGCAGCCAAAGAACTTCGTGGCAGTACTTC

V: TRBV29-1
D: .
J: TRBJ1-2
size: .
CDR3: CSVEAVGDGYTF
DNA: TGCAGCGTTGAAGCGGTAGGGGATGGCTACACCTTC

V: TRBV3-1/TRBV3-2
D: .
J: TRBJ1-2
size: few
CDR3: CASSQQWFRYTF
DNA: TGTGCCAGCAGCCAGCAGTGGTTTCGCTACACCTTC

V: TRBV30
D: TRBD1
J: TRBJ2-7
size: .
CDR3: CAWSMPGTGNYEQYF
DNA: TGTGCCTGGAGTATGCCTGGGACAGGGAACTACGAGCAGTACTTC

V: TRBV2
D: .
J: TRBJ2-5
size: .
CDR3: CASSEQGTETQYF
DNA: TGTGCCAGCAGTGAACAGGGAACGGAGACCCAGTACTTC

V: TRBV10-3
D: TRBD1
J: TRBJ2-6
size: .
CDR3: CAISEPGQAESGANVLTF
DNA: TGTGCCATCAGTGAGCCCGGACAGGCTGAGTCTGGGGCCAACGTCCTGACTTTC

V: TRBV6-5
D: TRBD1
J: TRBJ1-5
size: .
CDR3: CASSPDRGNQPQHF
DNA: TGTGCCAGCAGCCCCGACAGGGGTAATCAGCCCCAGCATTTT

V: TRBV9
D: .
J: TRBJ1-1
size: .
CDR3: CASSVSENTEAFF
DNA: TGTGCCAGCAGCGTTTCAGAGAACACTGAAGCTTTCTTT

V: TRBV5-4
D: TRBD2
J: TRBJ2-1
size: .
CDR3: CASSLASLAGHNEQFF
DNA: TGTGCCAGCAGCTTGGCAAGTCTAGCGGGGCACAATGAGCAGTTCTTC

V: TRBV7-9
D: .
J: TRBJ1-1
size: .
CDR3: CASSPRGEGTEAFF
DNA: TGTGCCAGCAGCCCGCGAGGGGAGGGCACTGAAGCTTTCTTT

V: TRBV10-1
D: .
J: TRBJ1-1
size: .
CDR3: CASSEPSARAFF
DNA: TGCGCCAGCAGCGAGCCCTCAGCGAGGGCTTTCTTT

V: TRBV28
D: TRBD1
J: TRBJ1-4
size: .
CDR3: CASSLSGGNEKLFF
DNA: TGTGCCAGCAGTTTATCAGGGGGCAATGAAAAACTGTTTTTT

V: TRBV2
D: TRBD2
J: TRBJ2-3
size: .
CDR3: CASSTSGGYDTQYF
DNA: TGTGCCAGCAGCACTAGCGGGGGTTATGATACGCAGTATTTT

V: TRBV28
D: TRBD1
J: TRBJ2-7
size: .
CDR3: CASSSYAGTGNSYEQYF
DNA: TGTGCCAGCAGTTCATACGCCGGGACAGGGAACTCCTACGAGCAGTACTTC

V: TRBV19
D: TRBD1
J: TRBJ2-7
size: .
CDR3: CASSLPRDRVNEQYF
DNA: TGTGCCAGTAGTCTACCAAGAGACAGGGTCAACGAGCAGTACTTC

V: TRBV5-4
D: .
J: TRBJ2-1
size: .
CDR3: CASSLSYEQFF
DNA: TGTGCCAGCAGCTTGTCGTATGAGCAGTTCTTC

V: TRBV5-1
D: .
J: TRBJ1-1
size: .
CDR3: CASSRDKPQTEAFF
DNA: TGCGCCAGCAGCAGGGACAAGCCTCAGACTGAAGCTTTCTTT

V: TRBV25-1
D: TRBD1
J: TRBJ2-7
size: .
CDR3: CASSGTAYSYEQYF
DNA: TGTGCCAGCAGCGGGACAGCGTACTCCTACGAGCAGTACTTC

V: TRBV2
D: TRBD1
J: TRBJ1-1
size: .
CDR3: CASSESDRAAFF
DNA: TGTGCCAGCAGTGAAAGTGACAGGGCGGCTTTCTTT

V: TRBV7-8
D: .
J: TRBJ2-5
size: .
CDR3: CASSRSRGATGMETQYF
DNA: TGTGCCAGCAGCCGCAGCAGGGGCGCGACAGGAATGGAGACCCAGTACTTC

V: TRBV28
D: .
J: TRBJ2-5
size: .
CDR3: CASSPTGLGETQYF
DNA: TGTGCCAGCAGTCCAACAGGGCTCGGAGAGACCCAGTACTTC

V: TRBV11-1
D: TRBD1
J: TRBJ2-7
size: .
CDR3: CASSLLQGPYEQYF
DNA: TGTGCCAGCAGCCTTCTACAGGGGCCTTACGAGCAGTACTTC

V: TRBV30
D: TRBD1
J: TRBJ1-2
size: .
CDR3: CAWRATTLRGLGGYTF
DNA: TGTGCCTGGAGGGCTACCACGCTCAGGGGGCTAGGTGGCTACACCTTC

V: TRBV19
D: TRBD2
J: TRBJ2-1
size: .
CDR3: CATQTSGRHNEQFF
DNA: TGTGCCACCCAGACTAGCGGGAGACACAATGAGCAGTTCTTC

V: TRBV2
D: TRBD1
J: TRBJ1-4
size: .
CDR3: CASRKGTERTNEKLFF
DNA: TGTGCCAGCCGAAAAGGGACAGAAAGAACTAATGAAAAACTGTTTTTT

V: TRBV10-3
D: .
J: TRBJ2-5
size: .
CDR3: CAISESTGWKTQYF
DNA: TGTGCCATCAGTGAGTCTACAGGGTGGAAGACCCAGTACTTC

V: TRBV28
D: TRBD1
J: TRBJ2-7
size: .
CDR3: CASSWTGGEQYF
DNA: TGTGCCAGCAGTTGGACAGGGGGCGAGCAGTACTTC

V: TRBV11-2
D: TRBD2
J: TRBJ2-5
size: .
CDR3: CASSLVERGTQETQYF
DNA: TGTGCCAGCAGCTTAGTAGAGCGGGGAACCCAAGAGACCCAGTACTTC

V: TRBV5-4
D: .
J: TRBJ1-2
size: .
CDR3: CASSLPGHTNGYTF
DNA: TGTGCCAGCAGCTTGCCAGGACATACCAATGGCTACACCTTC

V: TRBV27
D: .
J: TRBJ1-5
size: .
CDR3: CASSLTGLGNQPQHF
DNA: TGTGCCAGCAGTTTAACAGGGTTGGGCAATCAGCCCCAGCATTTT

V: TRBV7-2
D: .
J: TRBJ1-2
size: few
CDR3: CASSSGQNYGYTF
DNA: TGTGCCAGCAGCTCAGGACAGAACTATGGCTACACCTTC